The 12 T cell receptor beta chains reported below all come from one sample, sequenced in a study of T cell changes during pregnancy in multiple sclerosis. Assay used: immunoSEQ multiplex PCR; TCRdb lists only in-frame clones, some missing. The table shows around 61,000 clones, with 70% to 90% occurring only once. This specimen was peripheral blood, taken in the first trimester of pregnancy. The receptors here all came from a female donor in good health, enrolled as a control in a pregnancy study.

The chain recombines TRBV9 with TRBJ1-5; no firm D call. Looked up from germline, CDR1 is SGDLS and CDR2 is YYNGEE. Trimming removed 0 bases from V and 7 bases from J, with 11 bases in between. This CDR3 region has 14 residues. Here the CDR3 reads CASSVGGGRQPQHF. In nucleotides, the CDR3 is TGTGCCAGCAGCGTAGGCGGAGGTAGGCAGCCCCAGCATTTT.

A single count supports this clone. J is TRBJ2-7 and V is TRBV5-1; D not certain. Germline lookup yields CDR1 SGHRS and CDR2 YFSETQ. The CDR3 loop spans 15 amino acids. The V and J ends lost 4 bases and 6 bases respectively, with 20 bases between them. The CDR3 coding sequence is TGCGCCAGCAGCATATACACCCCCGAGGTTGGCGAGCAGTACTTC. Translation: CASSIYTPEVGEQYF.

The J gene is TRBJ1-4, the V gene TRBV9; TRBD1 aligns across 7 bases. Germline CDR1 SGDLS, CDR2 YYNGEE. CDR3 size: 15 residues. The V segment lost 5 bases and the J segment 2 bases; nucleotides outside the gene matches: 6. The DNA for the CDR3 is TGTGCCAGCAGTCGACGACAGGGCACTAATGAAAAACTGTTTTTT. Amino acids: CASSRRQGTNEKLFF. Drawing the rest from reference TRBV9 and TRBJ1-4, the complete variable domain is DSGVTQTPKHLITATGQRVTLRCSPRSGDLSVYWYQQSLDQGLQFLIQYYNGEERAKGNILERFSAQQFPDLHSELNLSSLELGDSALYFCASSRRQGTNEKLFFGSGTQLSVL.

The V gene is TRBV7-8, the J gene TRBJ1-5; tentatively, D is TRBD1 (5 bases). CDR3 length: 13 amino acids. Germline CDR1 SGHVS, CDR2 FQNEAQ. V was trimmed by 5 bases and J by 4 bases, leaving 9 bases between them. This chain's CDR3 is CASSLTANQPQHF. CDR3 nucleotides: TGTGCCAGCAGCCTGACAGCAAATCAGCCCCAGCATTTT. Full variable domain (missing parts from reference TRBV7-8 and TRBJ1-5): GAGVSQSPRYKVAKRGQDVALRCDPISGHVSLFWYQQALGQGPEFLTYFQNEAQLDKSGLPSDRFFAERPEGSVSTLKIQRTQQEDSAVYLCASSLTANQPQHFGDGTRLSIL.

The rearrangement joins TRBV18 to TRBJ2-7; TRBD1 matches 9 bases. Germline trimming cut 2 bases from V and 1 base from J; bases unmatched to any gene: 3. Germline-derived CDR1 and CDR2 are KGHSH and LQKENI. The CDR3 sequence is 15 residues long. This CDR3 reads CASSPLGQGSYEQYF. Written as DNA, the CDR3 is TGTGCCAGCTCACCATTGGGACAGGGTTCCTACGAGCAGTACTTC.

This clone came up once. CDR3 amino acids: CASSPGGGGKETQYF. The CDR3 DNA reads TGTGCCAGCAGCCCCGGGGGCGGGGGGAAAGAGACCCAGTACTTC. This rearrangement joins TRBV5-4 to TRBJ2-5; 8 nucleotides agree with TRBD2. J lost 3 bases, V lost 4 bases, and 8 bases had no gene match. CDR1 SGHNT and CDR2 YYREEE come from the germline V gene (reference sequence). The CDR3 runs to 15 residues.

As to this clone: One end of the junction is discordant with germline, which a read error may explain. The chain links TRBV30 to TRBJ1-1; no definite D call. The germline V gene encodes CDR1 GTSNPN and CDR2 SVGIG (reference sequence). The length of the CDR3 is 12 residues. This chain's CDR3 is CVWKASGAEAFF. The CDR3, as DNA: TGTGTCTGGAAGGCCAGCGGCGCTGAAGCTTTCTTT.

The chain carries TRBV19 and TRBJ1-2, with a possible D match to TRBD1 (6 bases). CDR1 is LNHDA and CDR2 is SQIVND in the germline V gene (reference sequence). CDR3 length: 13 amino acids. V shed 5 bases and J shed 0 bases, with 7 bases lying between them. CDR3: CASSSGANYGYTF. The CDR3 DNA reads as TGTGCCAGTAGTTCAGGGGCTAACTATGGCTACACCTTC. Drawing the rest from reference TRBV19 and TRBJ1-2, the complete variable domain is DGGITQSPKYLFRKEGQNVTLSCEQNLNHDAMYWYRQDPGQGLRLIYYSQIVNDFQKGDIAEGYSVSREKKESFPLTVTSAQKNPTAFYLCASSSGANYGYTFGSGTRLTVV.

J is TRBJ1-1 and V is TRBV2; D gene ambiguous. Per the germline V gene, CDR1 is SNHLY and CDR2 is FYNNEI. Between the trimmed V and J ends, which lost 8 bases and 6 bases, there was a span of 13 bases. CDR3 length: 12 amino acids. CDR3 loop: CASEEGVAEAFF. The CDR3 nucleotides read TGTGCCAGCGAGGAGGGAGTAGCTGAAGCTTTCTTT.

This clone was observed a handful of times. The CDR3 DNA reads TGTGCCAGCAGCTTGGGGGACAGGGAGGAGAGAACTGAAGCTTTCTTT. Translation: CASSLGDREERTEAFF. The chain employs TRBV5-5 and TRBJ1-1, with TRBD1 matching 9 bases. Germline values: CDR1 SGHKS, CDR2 YYEKEE (reference sequence). CDR3 size: 16 residues. V shed 0 bases and J 5 bases; nucleotides not matched to a gene: 8.

The V call is TRBV9, the J call TRBJ1-3; 7 nucleotides match TRBD1. The CDR3 is 18 amino acids. V was clipped by 4 bases and J by 3 bases; unmatched bases: 16. Per the germline V gene, CDR1 is SGDLS and CDR2 is YYNGEE. CDR3: CASSRPKMETGDGNTIYF. CDR3 nucleotides: TGTGCCAGCAGCAGGCCGAAAATGGAAACAGGGGATGGAAACACCATATATTTT. The full variable domain, its missing parts supplied by reference TRBV9 and TRBJ1-3, is DSGVTQTPKHLITATGQRVTLRCSPRSGDLSVYWYQQSLDQGLQFLIQYYNGEERAKGNILERFSAQQFPDLHSELNLSSLELGDSALYFCASSRPKMETGDGNTIYFGEGSWLTVV.

The V call is TRBV2, the J call TRBJ2-3, with TRBD2 matching 13 bases. Germline loops: CDR1 SNHLY, CDR2 FYNNEI. The CDR3 covers 16 residues. V was clipped by 3 bases and J by 5 bases; unmatched bases: 5. The CDR3 reads CASSDRLAGGEDTQYF. CDR3 bases: TGTGCCAGCAGTGACAGACTAGCGGGGGGTGAAGATACGCAGTATTTT. Supplemented by reference TRBV2 and TRBJ2-3, the full variable domain reads EPEVTQTPSHQVTQMGQEVILRCVPISNHLYFYWYRQILGQKVEFLVSFYNNEISEKSEIFDDQFSVERPDGSNFTLKIRSTKLEDSAMYFCASSDRLAGGEDTQYFGPGTRLTVL.